The present T cell receptor beta chain was sequenced within a study of cytomegalovirus exposure and HLA in healthy donors. Study context: Approximately 81% of 350 to 400 genotyped donors fell in the Caucasian-associated ancestry cluster.

V lost 0 bases and J lost 2; bases outside the gene matches: 7. Germline V gene sequence: CDR1 MNHNS, CDR2 SASEGT. There are 16 residues in the CDR3. Turning to this clone: Its antigen is not known.

PCR involved 60 Vbeta and 13 Jbeta primers. The data were produced by immunoSEQ multiplex PCR, yet TCRdb's version contains in-frame clones alone and is incomplete. The sample lists some 63,000 clones; over 70% were seen once. Findings and limits, study-wide: Being productive about 87% or about 30% of the time was typical of most TCR beta V segments in an earlier analysis. Rare TCR sequences dominated, though some public TCRs recurred in many donors.

These donors, healthy bone marrow donors, were studied. The chain combines TRBV6-1 with TRBJ2-7, with 7 nucleotides matching TRBD2. Sequenced material: PBMCs. The clonotype originates from a woman aged 40 to 50 in good health and CMV-seronegative. The CDR3 DNA follows: TGTGCCAGCAGTGAAGCTTGGAGGGCGGGAGCCTACGAGCAGTACTTC. Translated, it gives CASSEAWRAGAYEQYF.